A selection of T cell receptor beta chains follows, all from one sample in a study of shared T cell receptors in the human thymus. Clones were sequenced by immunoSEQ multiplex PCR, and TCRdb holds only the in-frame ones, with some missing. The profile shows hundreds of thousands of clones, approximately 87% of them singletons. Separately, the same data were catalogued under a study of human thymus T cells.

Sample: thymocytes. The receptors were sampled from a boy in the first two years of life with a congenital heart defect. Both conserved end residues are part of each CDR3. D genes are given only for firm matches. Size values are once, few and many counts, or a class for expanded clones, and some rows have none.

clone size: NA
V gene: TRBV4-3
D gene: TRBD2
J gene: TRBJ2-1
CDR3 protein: CASSQETSGKSHSYNEQFF
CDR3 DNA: TGCGCCAGCAGCCAGGAGACTAGCGGGAAATCTCACTCCTACAATGAGCAGTTCTTC

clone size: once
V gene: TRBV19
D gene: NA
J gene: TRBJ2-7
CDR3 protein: CASSAGRQDSEQYF
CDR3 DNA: TGTGCCAGTAGCGCGGGACGGCAGGACTCCGAGCAGTACTTC

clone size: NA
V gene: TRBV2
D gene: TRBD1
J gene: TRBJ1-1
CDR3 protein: CASSAGTGPEAFF
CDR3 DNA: TGTGCCAGCAGTGCCGGGACAGGACCCGAAGCTTTCTTT

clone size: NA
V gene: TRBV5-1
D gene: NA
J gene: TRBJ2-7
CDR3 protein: CASSLVVPVSNSYEQYF
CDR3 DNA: TGCGCCAGCAGCCTGGTGGTCCCCGTAAGCAACTCCTACGAGCAGTACTTC

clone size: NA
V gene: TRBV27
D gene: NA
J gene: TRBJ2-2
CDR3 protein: CASSLSFGANTGELFF
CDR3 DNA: TGTGCCAGCAGTTTATCATTCGGGGCGAACACCGGGGAGCTGTTTTTT

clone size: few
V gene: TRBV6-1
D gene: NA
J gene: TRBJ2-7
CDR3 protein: CASAGTPYEQYF
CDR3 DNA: TGTGCCAGCGCCGGGACTCCTTACGAGCAGTACTTC

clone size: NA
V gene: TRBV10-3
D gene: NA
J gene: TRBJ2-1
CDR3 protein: CAISEPRDLTGEQFF
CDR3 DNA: TGTGCCATCAGTGAGCCGAGGGACTTGACCGGAGAGCAGTTCTTC

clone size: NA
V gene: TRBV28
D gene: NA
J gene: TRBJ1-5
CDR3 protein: CASSPLPQHF
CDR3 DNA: TGTGCCAGCAGTCCCCTCCCCCAGCATTTT

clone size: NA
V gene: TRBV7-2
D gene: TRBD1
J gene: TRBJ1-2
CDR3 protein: CASSLYRGNYGYTF
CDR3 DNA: TGTGCCAGCAGCTTATACAGGGGTAACTATGGCTACACCTTC

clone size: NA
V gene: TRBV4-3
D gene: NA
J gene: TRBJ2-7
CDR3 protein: CASSPETGQTTGRRYEQYF
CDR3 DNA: TGCGCCAGCAGCCCAGAGACAGGCCAGACAACCGGGAGGCGCTACGAGCAGTACTTC

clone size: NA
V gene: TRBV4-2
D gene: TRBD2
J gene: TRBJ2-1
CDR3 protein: CASSQDLGLAGGPAYNEQFF
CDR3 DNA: TGTGCCAGCAGCCAAGATCTGGGACTAGCGGGAGGGCCGGCTTACAATGAGCAGTTCTTC

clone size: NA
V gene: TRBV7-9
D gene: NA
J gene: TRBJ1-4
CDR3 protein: CASSLLQSYEKLFF
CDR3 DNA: TGTGCCAGCAGCTTATTACAGTCTTATGAAAAACTGTTTTTT

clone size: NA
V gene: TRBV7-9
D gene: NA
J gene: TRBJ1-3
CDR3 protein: CASSEEGGRAGNTIYF
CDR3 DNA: TGTGCCAGCAGCGAGGAGGGGGGGCGCGCTGGAAACACCATATATTTT

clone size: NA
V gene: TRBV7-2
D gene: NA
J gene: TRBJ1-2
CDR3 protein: CASSQTRTPLATF
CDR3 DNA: TGTGCCAGCAGCCAAACTCGGACACCCCTGGCCACCTTC

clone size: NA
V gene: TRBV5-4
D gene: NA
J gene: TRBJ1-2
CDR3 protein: CASSLARGAYGYTF
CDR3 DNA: TGTGCCAGCAGCTTGGCCCGGGGGGCCTATGGCTACACCTTC

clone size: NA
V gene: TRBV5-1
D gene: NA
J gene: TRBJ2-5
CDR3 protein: CASSPFSAGRRETQYF
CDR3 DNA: TGCGCCAGCAGCCCCTTTTCGGCAGGCCGCAGGGAGACCCAGTACTTC

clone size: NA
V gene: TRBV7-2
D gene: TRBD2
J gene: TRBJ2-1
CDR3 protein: CASSLVSGTTVDEQFF
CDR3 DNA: TGTGCCAGCAGCTTAGTCTCCGGGACTACGGTCGATGAGCAGTTCTTC

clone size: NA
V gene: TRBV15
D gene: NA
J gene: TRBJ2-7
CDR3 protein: CATSRAIDFMTGPVSYEQYF
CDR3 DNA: TGTGCCACCAGCAGAGCCATTGATTTCATGACAGGTCCCGTGAGCTACGAGCAGTACTTC

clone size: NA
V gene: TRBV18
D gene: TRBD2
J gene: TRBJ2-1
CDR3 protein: CASSVGLAGEGAYNEQFF
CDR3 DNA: TGTGCCAGCTCGGTGGGACTAGCGGGAGAAGGGGCCTACAATGAGCAGTTCTTC

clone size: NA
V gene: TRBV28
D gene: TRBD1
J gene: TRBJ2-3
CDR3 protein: CASSDPGTGGADTQYF
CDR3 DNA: TGTGCCAGCAGCGACCCTGGGACAGGTGGAGCAGATACGCAGTATTTT

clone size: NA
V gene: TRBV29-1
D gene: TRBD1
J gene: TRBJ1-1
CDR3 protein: CSVEGGPDRPLATEAFF
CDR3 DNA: TGCAGCGTTGAAGGGGGCCCGGACAGGCCTTTGGCCACTGAAGCTTTCTTT

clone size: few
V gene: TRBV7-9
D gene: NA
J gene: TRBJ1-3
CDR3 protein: CASSLDGQLFGNTIYF
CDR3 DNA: TGTGCCAGCAGCTTAGATGGGCAGCTATTTGGAAACACCATATATTTT

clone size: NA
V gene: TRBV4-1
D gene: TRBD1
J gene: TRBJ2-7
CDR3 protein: CASSQEADREDEQYF
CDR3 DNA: TGCGCCAGCAGCCAAGAGGCGGACAGGGAGGACGAGCAGTACTTC

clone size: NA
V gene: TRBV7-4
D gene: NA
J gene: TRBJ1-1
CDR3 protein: CASSLVRPGRENTEAFF
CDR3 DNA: TGTGCCAGCAGCTTAGTGCGTCCGGGGAGGGAGAACACTGAAGCTTTCTTT

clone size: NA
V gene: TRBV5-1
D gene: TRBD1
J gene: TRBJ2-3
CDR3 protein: CASSFDRGSDTDTQYF
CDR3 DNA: TGCGCCAGCAGCTTCGACAGGGGATCGGACACAGATACGCAGTATTTT

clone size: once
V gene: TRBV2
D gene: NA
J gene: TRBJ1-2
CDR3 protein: CASSEVPGGMCGYTF
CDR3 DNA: TGTGCCAGCAGTGAAGTACCGGGGGGCATGTGCGGCTACACCTTC

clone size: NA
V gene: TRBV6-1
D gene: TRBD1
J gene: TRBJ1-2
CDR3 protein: CASSNRGGYGYTF
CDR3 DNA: TGTGCCAGCAGTAACAGGGGGGGCTATGGCTACACCTTC

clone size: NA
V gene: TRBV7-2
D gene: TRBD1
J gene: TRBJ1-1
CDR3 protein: CASSRTGENTEAFF
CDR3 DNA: TGTGCCAGCAGTCGTACAGGGGAGAACACTGAAGCTTTCTTT

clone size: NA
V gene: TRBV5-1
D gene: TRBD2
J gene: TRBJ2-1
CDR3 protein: CASSPRRGLAGRYNEQFF
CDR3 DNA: TGCGCCAGCAGCCCCCGAAGGGGCCTAGCGGGCCGATACAATGAGCAGTTCTTC

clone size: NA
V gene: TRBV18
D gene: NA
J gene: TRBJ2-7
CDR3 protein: CASSRRTVAEQYF
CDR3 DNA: TGTGCCAGCTCTCGTCGGACAGTGGCCGAGCAGTACTTC

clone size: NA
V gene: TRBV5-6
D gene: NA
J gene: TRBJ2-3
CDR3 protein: CASSQEEQGLSHEDTQYF
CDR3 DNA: TGTGCCAGCAGCCAAGAAGAACAGGGCTTAAGCCACGAAGATACGCAGTATTTT

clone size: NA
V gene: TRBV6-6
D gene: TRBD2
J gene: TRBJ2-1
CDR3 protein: CASNRLAGGNNEQFF
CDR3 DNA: TGTGCCAGCAACCGACTAGCGGGAGGAAACAATGAGCAGTTCTTC

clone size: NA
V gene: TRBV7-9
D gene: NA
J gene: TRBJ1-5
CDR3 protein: CASSFDTLLMRPQHF
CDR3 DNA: TGTGCCAGCAGCTTCGACACCCTCCTAATGCGGCCCCAGCATTTT

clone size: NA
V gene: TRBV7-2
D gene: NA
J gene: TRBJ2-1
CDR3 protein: CASSPGEGGNNEQFF
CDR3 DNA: TGTGCCAGCAGCCCCGGTGAGGGAGGAAACAATGAGCAGTTCTTC

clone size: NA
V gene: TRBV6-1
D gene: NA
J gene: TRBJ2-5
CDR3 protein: CASQGNGETQYF
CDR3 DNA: TGTGCCAGCCAGGGGAATGGGGAGACCCAGTACTTC

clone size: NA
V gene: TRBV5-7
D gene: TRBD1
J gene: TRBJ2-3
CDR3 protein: CASILGTGEGFGNTDTQYF
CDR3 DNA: TGTGCCAGCATCCTAGGGACAGGGGAGGGTTTCGGAAACACAGATACGCAGTATTTT

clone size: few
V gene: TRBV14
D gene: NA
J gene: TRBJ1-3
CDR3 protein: CASSLSGSGNTIYF
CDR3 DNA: TGTGCCAGCAGCCTATCAGGGTCTGGAAACACCATATATTTT

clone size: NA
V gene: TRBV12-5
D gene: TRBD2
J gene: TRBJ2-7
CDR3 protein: CASGRSGTSQEQYF
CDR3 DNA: TGTGCTAGTGGTCGAAGCGGGACTAGTCAAGAGCAGTACTTC

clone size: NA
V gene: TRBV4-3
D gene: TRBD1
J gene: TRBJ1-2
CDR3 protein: CASSQALQGAGGYTF
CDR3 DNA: TGCGCCAGCAGCCAAGCGCTACAGGGGGCGGGTGGCTACACCTTC

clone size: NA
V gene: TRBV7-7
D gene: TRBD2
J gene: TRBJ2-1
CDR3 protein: CASSPGRLAGVTYNEQFF
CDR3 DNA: TGTGCCAGCAGCCCCGGCCGACTAGCGGGAGTCACCTACAATGAGCAGTTCTTC

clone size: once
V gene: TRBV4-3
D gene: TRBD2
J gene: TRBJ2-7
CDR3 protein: CASSQAWVASGRLHYEQYF
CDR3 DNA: TGCGCCAGCAGCCAAGCGTGGGTTGCTAGCGGGAGGCTCCACTACGAGCAGTACTTC

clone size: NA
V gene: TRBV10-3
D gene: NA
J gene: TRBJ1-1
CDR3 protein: CAISVGASQMNTEAFF
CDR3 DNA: TGTGCCATCAGTGTTGGGGCCAGTCAGATGAACACTGAAGCTTTCTTT

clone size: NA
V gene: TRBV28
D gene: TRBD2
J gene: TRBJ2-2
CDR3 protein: CASSAWRTSGGKEWTGELFF
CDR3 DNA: TGTGCCAGCAGTGCATGGAGGACTAGCGGGGGGAAAGAATGGACCGGGGAGCTGTTTTTT

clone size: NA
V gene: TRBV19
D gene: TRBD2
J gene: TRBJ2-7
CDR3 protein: CASSIELAGGLGRSSYEQYF
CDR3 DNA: TGTGCCAGTAGTATCGAACTAGCGGGAGGGTTGGGTCGCAGCTCCTACGAGCAGTACTTC

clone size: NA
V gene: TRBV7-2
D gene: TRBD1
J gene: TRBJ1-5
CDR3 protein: CASSPPRTGEGNQPQHF
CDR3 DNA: TGTGCCAGCAGCCCCCCCCGAACAGGGGAGGGCAATCAGCCCCAGCATTTT

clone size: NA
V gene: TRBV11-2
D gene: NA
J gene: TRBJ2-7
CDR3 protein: CASSLVISSEHYEQYF
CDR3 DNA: TGTGCCAGCAGCTTGGTAATATCTAGCGAGCACTACGAGCAGTACTTC

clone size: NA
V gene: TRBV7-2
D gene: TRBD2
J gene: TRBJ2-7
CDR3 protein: CASMAGGNIYEQYF
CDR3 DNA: TGTGCCAGCATGGCGGGGGGCAATATCTACGAGCAGTACTTC

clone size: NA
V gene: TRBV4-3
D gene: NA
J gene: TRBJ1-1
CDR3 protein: CASSQGKGGQGNTEAFF
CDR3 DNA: TGCGCCAGCAGCCAAGGAAAAGGGGGACAAGGGAACACTGAAGCTTTCTTT

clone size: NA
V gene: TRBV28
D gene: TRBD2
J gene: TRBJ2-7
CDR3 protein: CASSLPNNTSGRVNLYWEQYF
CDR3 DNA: TGTGCCAGCAGTTTACCCAATAATACTAGCGGGAGGGTCAACCTGTACTGGGAGCAGTACTTC

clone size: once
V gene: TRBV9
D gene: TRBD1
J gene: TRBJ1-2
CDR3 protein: CASSVADPTGESGYTF
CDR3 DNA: TGTGCCAGCAGCGTAGCGGATCCTACAGGGGAGTCTGGCTACACCTTC

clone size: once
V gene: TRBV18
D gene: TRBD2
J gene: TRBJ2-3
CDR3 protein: CASSPLLAADTQYF
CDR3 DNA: TGTGCCAGCTCACCACTACTAGCGGCAGATACGCAGTATTTT

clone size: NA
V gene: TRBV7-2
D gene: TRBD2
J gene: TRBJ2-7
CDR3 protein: CASSLWGLAGGVSYEQYF
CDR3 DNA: TGTGCCAGCAGCCTCTGGGGACTAGCGGGGGGAGTGTCCTACGAGCAGTACTTC

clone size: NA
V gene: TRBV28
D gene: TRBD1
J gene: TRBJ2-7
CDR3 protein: CASSLDRVEMYEQYF
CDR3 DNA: TGTGCCAGCAGTTTGGACAGGGTTGAGATGTACGAGCAGTACTTC

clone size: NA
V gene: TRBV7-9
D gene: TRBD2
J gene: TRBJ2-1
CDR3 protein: CASSFSLETSGYNEQFF
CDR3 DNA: TGTGCCAGCAGCTTTTCGTTGGAGACTAGCGGCTACAATGAGCAGTTCTTC

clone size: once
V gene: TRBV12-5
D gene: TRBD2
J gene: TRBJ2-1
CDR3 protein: CASGLSHAPSGGYNEQFF
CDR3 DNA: TGTGCTAGTGGTTTGTCCCATGCCCCTAGCGGAGGATACAATGAGCAGTTCTTC

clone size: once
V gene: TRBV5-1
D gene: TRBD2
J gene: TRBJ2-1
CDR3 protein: CASSFGGLAGDNEQFF
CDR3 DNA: TGCGCCAGCAGTTTCGGGGGACTAGCGGGAGATAATGAGCAGTTCTTC

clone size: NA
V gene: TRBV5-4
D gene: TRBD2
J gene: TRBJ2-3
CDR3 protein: CASRRTSGGTDTQYF
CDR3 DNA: TGTGCCAGCAGGCGGACTAGCGGAGGCACAGATACGCAGTATTTT